A single sample gave rise to the 5 T cell receptor beta chains below, sequenced in a study of cytomegalovirus exposure and HLA in healthy donors. The PCR ran on 60 Vbeta and 13 Jbeta primers. Data came from immunoSEQ multiplex PCR; TCRdb stores just in-frame clones and leaves some out. The sample comprises approximately 190,000 clones, 80% of which are singletons, and roughly 6.3% rests with the top ten. The sample consisted of PBMCs. The receptors derive from a man aged 40-49 years in good health and CMV-seropositive.

This chain links TRBV5-1 with TRBJ1-4; D possibly corresponds to TRBD1 (6 bases). V gave up 0 bases and J gave up 7 bases, with 7 bases separating them. This CDR3 comprises 13 residues. Germline V gene data show CDR1 as SGHRS and CDR2 as YFSETQ. The CDR3 is CASSLVGAEKLFF. CDR3 nucleotide sequence: TGCGCCAGCAGCTTGGTGGGGGCTGAAAAACTGTTTTTT.

The genes are TRBV4-2 and TRBJ2-2, with D tentatively TRBD1 (6 bases). V lost 4 bases to trimming and J lost 3 bases, with 9 bases between them. Germline CDR1 is LGHNA and CDR2 is YNFKEQ. CDR3 length equals 14 residues. For the CDR3, the DNA is TGTGCCAGCAGCCTCAGACAGGACACCGGGGAGCTGTTTTTT. Its translation: CASSLRQDTGELFF.

The V gene is TRBV19, the J gene TRBJ2-2; D might be TRBD2 (5 bases). This CDR3 contains 13 residues. V lost 1 base and J lost 6, with 6 bases in between. In germline, CDR1 is LNHDA, CDR2 SQIVND (reference sequence). In DNA, the CDR3 is TGTGCCAGTAGTATAGTCGGGGCCGGGGAGCTGTTTTTT. Protein: CASSIVGAGELFF. Combining the CDR3 with reference TRBV19 and TRBJ2-2 gives the whole variable domain DGGITQSPKYLFRKEGQNVTLSCEQNLNHDAMYWYRQDPGQGLRLIYYSQIVNDFQKGDIAEGYSVSREKKESFPLTVTSAQKNPTAFYLCASSIVGAGELFFGEGSRLTVL.

The chain is built from TRBV7-3 and TRBJ2-7; TRBD2 matches 7 bases. The CDR3 has 13 residues. Per germline, CDR1 SGHTA and CDR2 FQGTGA. V lost 2 bases to trimming and J lost 4 bases; unmatched junction nucleotides: 2. CDR3 loop: CASSLFGGYEQYF. As DNA, the CDR3 is TGTGCCAGCAGCTTATTCGGGGGGTACGAGCAGTACTTC.

This clone was recorded only once. The chain joins TRBV5-5 to TRBJ1-6; 9 bases are a match to TRBD1. This CDR3 region has 18 residues. The junction had 10 bases not matched to a gene; V was cut back by 6 bases and J by 0 bases. Looked up from germline, CDR1 is SGHKS and CDR2 is YYEKEE (reference sequence). The CDR3 nucleotides read TGTGCCAGCAACTCGGGAGGGACAGGGAGCTCCTATAATTCACCCCTCCACTTT. Protein: CASNSGGTGSSYNSPLHF.